The 7 T cell receptor beta chains below come from one sample, sequenced in a study of OX40 agonist ivuxolimab in advanced cancers. The assay was immunoSEQ multiplex PCR, and TCRdb's table has in-frame clones only and misses some. The data hold around 50,000 clones, with 85% observed a single time. The material sequenced was CD4+ or CD8+ T cells sorted from blood, taken in a trial of the OX40 agonist ivuxolimab. These receptors originate from an adult with an advanced solid tumor such as melanoma, head and neck, liver or kidney cancer.

The J gene is TRBJ2-7, the V gene TRBV27; D perhaps matches TRBD2 (5 bases). Per germline, CDR1 MNHEY and CDR2 SMNVEV (reference sequence). V was trimmed by 2 bases and J by 4 bases, leaving 12 bases between them. This CDR3 spans 14 amino acids. The CDR3 coding sequence is TGTGCCAGCAGTTTAACGGGAAACATGTACGAGCAGTACTTC. Residues: CASSLTGNMYEQYF.

The gene calls are TRBV7-9 and TRBJ2-5, with 9 bases fitting TRBD2. Germline CDR1 is SEHNR and CDR2 is FQNEAQ (reference sequence). V lost 5 bases to trimming and J lost 0 bases; unmatched junction nucleotides: 7. CDR3 length: 16 amino acids. CDR3 sequence: CASSPLAGPYQETQYF. The CDR3 nucleotides read TGTGCCAGCAGCCCCCTAGCGGGGCCGTACCAAGAGACCCAGTACTTC. The whole variable domain, filled in from reference TRBV7-9 and TRBJ2-5, reads DTGVSQNPRHKITKRGQNVTFRCDPISEHNRLYWYRQTLGQGPEFLTYFQNEAQLEKSRLLSDRFSAERPKGSFSTLEIQRTEQGDSAMYLCASSPLAGPYQETQYFGPGTRLLVL.

This chain connects TRBV9 to TRBJ2-2; no definite D call. The V and J ends lost 0 bases and 6 bases respectively, with 0 bases between them. The CDR3 runs to 11 residues. CDR1 is SGDLS and CDR2 is YYNGEE in the germline V gene. The CDR3 protein is CASSVAGELFF. The CDR3 DNA is TGTGCCAGCAGCGTAGCCGGGGAGCTGTTTTTT.

This chain links TRBV28 with TRBJ1-4; TRBD1 is a possible D gene (5 bases). This CDR3 contains 13 residues. V shed 7 bases and J shed 5 bases, with 11 bases lying between them. Looked up from germline, CDR1 is MDHEN and CDR2 is SYDVKM. CDR3 loop: CASTRGGNEKLFF. CDR3 coding DNA: TGTGCCAGCACCCGGGGGGGGAATGAAAAACTGTTTTTT.

The rearrangement joins TRBV29-1 to TRBJ1-2, with a tentative D call TRBD1 (6 bases). Looked up from germline, CDR1 is SQVTM and CDR2 is ANQGSEA. There are 14 residues in the CDR3. V lost 0 bases to trimming and J lost 2 bases, with 10 bases between them. The CDR3 loop reads CSVEDTGMNYGYTF. The CDR3 DNA reads as TGCAGCGTTGAAGACACAGGGATGAACTATGGCTACACCTTC.

This rearrangement joins TRBV11-2 to TRBJ2-7, with D hard to call. Trimming cost V 3 bases and J 3 bases, with 12 bases left between them. The CDR3 length is 14 residues. CDR1 is SGHAT and CDR2 is FQNNGV in the germline V gene. The DNA for the CDR3 is TGTGCCAGCAGCTTGGGTCAGAACAACTACGAGCAGTACTTC. Protein product: CASSLGQNNYEQYF. Based on the CDR3 plus reference TRBV11-2 and TRBJ2-7, the full variable domain is EAGVAQSPRYKIIEKRQSVAFWCNPISGHATLYWYQQILGQGPKLLIQFQNNGVVDDSQLPKDRFSAERLKGVDSTLKIQPAKLEDSAVYLCASSLGQNNYEQYFGPGTRLTVT.

The chain has TRBV18 and TRBJ1-4; possible D gene TRBD1, 5 bases. CDR1 is KGHSH and CDR2 is LQKENI in the germline V gene. V was cut by 3 bases and J by 0 bases, with 8 bases left in between. The CDR3 loop spans 15 amino acids. The CDR3 loop reads CASSPRGSTNEKLFF. CDR3 nucleotide sequence: TGTGCCAGCTCACCCCGGGGCTCAACTAATGAAAAACTGTTTTTT. Variable domain in full (rest from reference TRBV18 and TRBJ1-4): NAGVMQNPRHLVRRRGQEARLRCSPMKGHSHVYWYRQLPEEGLKFMVYLQKENIIDESGMPKERFSAEFPKEGPSILRIQQVVRGDSAAYFCASSPRGSTNEKLFFGSGTQLSVL.